Listed below are T cell receptor beta chains from one sample, sequenced in a study of identical twins. TCRdb re-analysed the 5' RACE reads in MiXCR, keeping a single row per CDR3 protein. The sample contains fewer than 250,000 distinct CDR3 sequences, around a tenth of which appear only once. Sequences were obtained from memory (CD45RO+) T cells sorted from blood. The source is a woman aged 18-29 years in good health. The CDR3 runs from the conserved cysteine through the conserved F or W. Each record gives: D gene, clone size, J gene, V gene, CDR3 DNA, CDR3 protein. A D gene is named only where the DNA matches it firmly. Some rows have no size entry. The others give once, few or many, or a class for an expanded clone.

TRBD1 | many | TRBJ2-1 | TRBV12-3/TRBV12-4 | TGTGCCAGCAGTCTAGCCGGGACAGGGGGCAAAGGGGCGTTCTTC | CASSLAGTGGKGAFF
- | - | TRBJ1-6 | TRBV4-3 | TGCGCCAGCAGCCAAGATATTGGATTTGATAATTCACCCCTCCACTTT | CASSQDIGFDNSPLHF
- | few | TRBJ1-2 | TRBV6-5 | TGTGCCAGCAGTTACCGGAGCAGTAACTATGGCTACACCTTC | CASSYRSSNYGYTF
- | few | TRBJ1-4 | TRBV7-9 | TGTGCCAGCAGCCGCTCACTCCAGGAAAAACTGTTTTTT | CASSRSLQEKLFF
- | many | TRBJ2-4 | TRBV6-5 | TGTGCCAGCAGTTACGCCATGGGGATAGCCAAAAACATTCAGTACTTC | CASSYAMGIAKNIQYF
- | few | TRBJ2-2 | TRBV11-2 | TGTGCCAGCGGATCATACGGGGAGCTGTTTTTT | CASGSYGELFF
TRBD2 | many | TRBJ2-1 | TRBV4-3 | TGCGCCAGCAGCCAAAAACTAGCGAGCTCCTACAATGAGCAGTTCTTC | CASSQKLASSYNEQFF
- | many | TRBJ2-1 | TRBV11-2 | TGTGCCAGCCCGGTGGGGGGTGAGCAGTTCTTC | CASPVGGEQFF
TRBD1 | - | TRBJ2-2 | TRBV5-1 | TGCGCCAGCAGCGCGTCTACCGGGACAGGGAGGACCGGGGAGCTGTTTTTT | CASSASTGTGRTGELFF
- | many | TRBJ2-1 | TRBV12-3/TRBV12-4 | TGTGCCAGCAGTTTGTCCTTCCGGAGCAATGAGCAGTTCTTC | CASSLSFRSNEQFF
- | few | TRBJ1-4 | TRBV18 | TGTGCCAGCTCTGGGACACTCACAACTAATGAAAAACTGTTTTTT | CASSGTLTTNEKLFF
- | - | TRBJ1-1 | TRBV3-1 | TGTGCCAGCAGCCAGCCCAGGGGCGGCGACACTGAAGCTTTCTTT | CASSQPRGGDTEAFF
- | many | TRBJ1-6 | TRBV3-1 | TGTGCCAGCAGCCCCGCCCGGGGGAGCTCCTATAATTCACCCCTCCACTTT | CASSPARGSSYNSPLHF
TRBD1 | few | TRBJ2-3 | TRBV7-2 | TGTGCCAGCAGGCTGGGACAGGGCACAGATACGCAGTATTTT | CASRLGQGTDTQYF
TRBD2 | many | TRBJ2-3 | TRBV20-1 | TGCAGTGCTGGGGGGACTAGCGCGTCAGATACGCAGTATTTT | CSAGGTSASDTQYF